This T cell receptor (beta chain) is drawn from a study of OX40 agonist ivuxolimab in advanced cancers. The overall study: Males comprised around 78% of the group, whose mean age was approximately 60 years (range 23 to 79).

The CDR3 consists of 15 residues. With V trimmed by 2 bases and J by 7 bases, 8 bases remained unmatched. Per germline, CDR1 KGHSH and CDR2 LQKENI. Patients were ineligible given autoimmune disease history or systemic immunosuppression. The protocol was immunoSEQ multiplex PCR, while the TCRdb copy is restricted to in-frame clones and leaves out a portion. The sample shows just under 75,000 clones, around 90% of them seen only once. J is TRBJ2-1 and V is TRBV18; 7 nucleotides agree with TRBD1. The clonotype was recovered from an adult with an advanced solid tumor such as melanoma, head and neck, liver or kidney cancer. The specimen was CD4+ or CD8+ T cells sorted from blood, collected in a trial of the OX40 agonist ivuxolimab. In DNA form, the CDR3 reads TGTGCCAGCTCACCAATGGCAGGGGGAAGGAATGAGCAGTTCTTC. Protein product: CASSPMAGGRNEQFF.